The 27 T cell receptor beta chains given below trace back to one sample, sequenced in a study of T cell responses to AZD1222 COVID-19 vaccine. Profiled with immunoSEQ multiplex PCR; TCRdb holds only in-frame clones, not every one. The sample records about 190,000 clones, just over 90% being singletons. The sample here was peripheral blood, taken 28 days after the second dose of the MenACWY control vaccine. The origin of the receptors is an adult who received the MenACWY meningococcal vaccine as a control.

This chain links TRBV11-3 with TRBJ2-1; D possibly corresponds to TRBD2 (5 bases). This CDR3 is built from 14 residues. Trimming pared 4 bases from V and 2 bases from J, leaving 9 bases between. Germline V gene lookup returns CDR1 SGHNT and CDR2 YENEEA. The CDR3 reads CASSSRAPYNEQFF. CDR3 nucleotide sequence: TGTGCCAGCAGCTCGAGGGCCCCCTACAATGAGCAGTTCTTC.

The rearrangement links TRBV2 to TRBJ1-1, with D tentatively TRBD1 (6 bases). CDR1 SNHLY and CDR2 FYNNEI come from the germline V gene. Trimming cost V 5 bases and J 1 base, with 14 bases left between them. This CDR3 has 15 amino acids. The CDR3 here is CASSSGTIKNTEAFF. The DNA of the CDR3 is TGTGCCAGCAGTTCCGGGACAATAAAGAACACTGAAGCTTTCTTT.

This chain joins TRBV18 and TRBJ1-2, with a tentative D call TRBD1 (6 bases). Germline V gene data show CDR1 as KGHSH and CDR2 as LQKENI. The V gene lost 3 bases and the J gene lost 0 bases, with 17 bases spanning the gap. This CDR3 has 17 residues. The CDR3 nucleotides are TGTGCCAGCTCACCTAGGCCCGGGACAAGTACTAACTATGGCTACACCTTC. This gives the protein CASSPRPGTSTNYGYTF.

The rearrangement joins TRBV14 to TRBJ1-1, with a tentative D call TRBD1 (5 bases). This CDR3 region has 15 residues. In germline, CDR1 is SGHDN, CDR2 FVKESK. Trimming pared 6 bases from V and 1 base from J, leaving 15 bases between. CDR3 protein: CASSTWGVGNTEAFF. CDR3 DNA sequence: TGTGCCAGCAGTACTTGGGGCGTCGGGAACACTGAAGCTTTCTTT.

The chain has TRBV30 and TRBJ2-7; no clear D gene. V was trimmed by 4 bases and J by 2 bases, leaving 9 bases between them. CDR1 is GTSNPN and CDR2 is SVGIG in the germline V gene (reference sequence). The CDR3 consists of 12 residues. The chain's CDR3 is CAWMGGTYEQYF. For the CDR3, the DNA is TGTGCCTGGATGGGCGGTACCTACGAGCAGTACTTC.

V is TRBV10-3 and J is TRBJ1-2, with D perhaps matching TRBD1 (5 bases). The CDR3 is 13 residues long. Germline loops: CDR1 ENHRY, CDR2 SYGVKD. V lost 5 bases to trimming and J lost 6 bases, with 13 bases between them. The CDR3 sequence: CAISRPQGDGYTF. The CDR3 DNA follows: TGTGCCATCAGTCGTCCCCAGGGAGATGGCTACACCTTC.

This rearrangement joins TRBV7-9 to TRBJ2-2; the D gene is possibly TRBD2 (5 bases). This CDR3 has 15 amino acids. V shed 2 bases and J shed 3 bases, with 10 bases lying between them. Looked up from germline, CDR1 is SEHNR and CDR2 is FQNEAQ (reference sequence). CDR3 region: CASSLYVAYTGELFF. The DNA for the CDR3 is TGTGCCAGCAGCTTATACGTAGCGTACACCGGGGAGCTGTTTTTT.

The chain has TRBV9 and TRBJ2-4; TRBD2 might be the D (5 bases). Trimming removed 4 bases from V and 5 bases from J, with 16 bases in between. Germline V lookup: CDR1 SGDLS, CDR2 YYNGEE. This CDR3 has 15 residues. The CDR3 sequence: CASSRTLASQNIQYF. The CDR3 DNA follows: TGTGCCAGCAGCCGGACTTTAGCGTCCCAAAACATTCAGTACTTC.

V is TRBV28 and J is TRBJ1-1; possibly TRBD1 for D (5 bases). Trimming shortened V by 4 bases and J by 11 bases, and 17 bases separated the two germline ends. Per germline, CDR1 MDHEN and CDR2 SYDVKM. This CDR3 spans 13 amino acids. CDR3 protein: CASSSNRPLGAFF. The CDR3 coding sequence is TGTGCCAGCAGTTCTAACAGGCCCCTTGGGGCTTTCTTT.

This clone turned up a few times. The rearrangement joins TRBV5-4 to TRBJ2-4; D remains unclear. The CDR3 runs to 15 residues. Germline loops: CDR1 SGHNT, CDR2 YYREEE (reference sequence). V lost 4 bases, J lost 10 bases, and 21 bases lay in between. CDR3 protein: CASSHSPGPESIQYF. CDR3 nucleotide sequence: TGTGCCAGCAGCCACTCCCCGGGCCCGGAATCGATTCAGTACTTC.

The chain uses TRBV11-3 and TRBJ1-1; D unclear. The CDR3 length is 14 residues. CDR1 SGHNT and CDR2 YENEEA come from the germline V gene. The ends were cut back, 1 base at V and 0 bases at J, with 6 bases in the middle. The CDR3 DNA reads TGTGCCAGCAGCTTAGGCGGTATGAACACTGAAGCTTTCTTT. As protein: CASSLGGMNTEAFF.

The genes are TRBV12-5 and TRBJ1-1; D gene unclear. The CDR3 is made up of 17 amino acids. From germline, CDR1 is LGHNT and CDR2 FRNRAP. Trimming cost V 4 bases and J 0 bases, with 18 bases left between them. CDR3 sequence (DNA): TGTGCTAGTGGTTATTTAGTAACCAAAGCCATGAACACTGAAGCTTTCTTT. Protein product: CASGYLVTKAMNTEAFF. The variable domain in full, completed from reference TRBV12-5 and TRBJ1-1, reads DARVTQTPRHKVTEMGQEVTMRCQPILGHNTVFWYRQTMMQGLELLAYFRNRAPLDDSGMPKDRFSAEMPDATLATLKIQPSEPRDSAVYFCASGYLVTKAMNTEAFFGQGTRLTVV.

The chain recombines TRBV24-1 with TRBJ2-7; the D gene is possibly TRBD2 (6 bases). The CDR3 is 16 amino acids. With 3 bases removed from V and 0 bases from J, the gap between germline ends came to 14 bases. CDR1 is KGHDR, CDR2 SFDVKD, per germline. The CDR3 region has the DNA TGTGCCACCAGTGATCCCGGGGGTAGCCGCTCCTACGAGCAGTACTTC. The encoded protein is CATSDPGGSRSYEQYF.

This clone showed up just once. This chain joins TRBV3-1 (or the pseudogene TRBV3-2) and TRBJ2-7; 8 bases align to TRBD1. The CDR3 is made up of 14 amino acids. CDR1 and CDR2 from the germline V gene are LGHDT and YNNKEL (reference sequence). Trimming cost V 7 bases and J 5 bases; bases outside gene matches: 10. CDR3 DNA: TGTGCCAGCAACCTAGGGACAGGTCTGAACGAGCAGTACTTC. Protein sequence: CASNLGTGLNEQYF.

The V and J genes are TRBV19 and TRBJ2-5, with 7 bases identical to TRBD2. V lost 2 bases, J lost 10 bases, and 13 bases stayed unmatched. This CDR3 is built from 15 residues. CDR1 and CDR2 (germline): LNHDA, SQIVND (reference sequence). The CDR3 region is CASSIRAPSGEGQYF. The CDR3 DNA sequence: TGTGCCAGTAGTATACGGGCACCTTCGGGGGAGGGCCAGTACTTC.

The V gene is TRBV25-1, the J gene TRBJ1-5, with 7 positions matching TRBD1. CDR3 length: 16 residues. Germline V gene lookup returns CDR1 MGHDK and CDR2 SYGVNS. J was trimmed by 4 bases and V by 2 bases; bases with no gene match: 8. For the CDR3, the DNA is TGTGCCAGCAGTGAAAAGGGGACAGAGAATAATCAGCCCCAGCATTTT. Its protein is CASSEKGTENNQPQHF.

The J gene is TRBJ2-7, the V gene TRBV5-1; tentative D call: TRBD1 (5 bases). CDR3 length equals 12 residues. Looked up from germline, CDR1 is SGHRS and CDR2 is YFSETQ. V was pared by 4 bases and J by 0 bases, with 5 bases between. The CDR3 DNA sequence: TGCGCCAGCAGCGACAGCTCCTACGAGCAGTACTTC. Protein: CASSDSSYEQYF. Supplemented by reference TRBV5-1 and TRBJ2-7, the full variable domain reads KAGVTQTPRYLIKTRGQQVTLSCSPISGHRSVSWYQQTPGQGLQFLFEYFSETQRNKGNFPGRFSGRQFSNSRSEMNVSTLELGDSALYLCASSDSSYEQYFGPGTRLTVT.

The chain recombines TRBV3-1 (or the pseudogene TRBV3-2) with TRBJ1-2; 8 positions agree with TRBD1. CDR1 is LGHDT, CDR2 YNNKEL, per germline (reference sequence). This CDR3 comprises 22 residues. J gave up 7 bases and V 0 bases, and 28 bases lay outside the gene matches. CDR3 sequence: CASSQDKDRALVALRGGSGYTF. DNA of the CDR3: TGTGCCAGCAGCCAAGATAAGGACAGGGCTCTGGTCGCATTACGGGGGGGCTCTGGCTACACCTTC.

The gene calls are TRBV27 and TRBJ1-1; no clear D. CDR1 and CDR2 from the germline V gene are MNHEY and SMNVEV (reference sequence). This CDR3 contains 12 residues. Between the trimmed V and J ends, which lost 3 bases and 5 bases, there was a span of 7 bases. CDR3 coding DNA: TGTGCCAGCAGTTTCCGGGGAACTGAAGCTTTCTTT. This codes for CASSFRGTEAFF.

In its sample, this clone was seen a few times. V usage is TRBV5-1 and J usage is TRBJ1-4; D is perhaps TRBD1 (6 bases). Germline CDR1 SGHRS, CDR2 YFSETQ. Trimming cost V 5 bases and J 8 bases, with 13 bases left between them. The CDR3 has 13 amino acids. The CDR3 sequence is CASRPGESEKLFF. The CDR3 DNA follows: TGCGCCAGCAGGCCAGGGGAGAGCGAAAAACTGTTTTTT. Variable domain in full (rest from reference TRBV5-1 and TRBJ1-4): KAGVTQTPRYLIKTRGQQVTLSCSPISGHRSVSWYQQTPGQGLQFLFEYFSETQRNKGNFPGRFSGRQFSNSRSEMNVSTLELGDSALYLCASRPGESEKLFFGSGTQLSVL.

This sequence joins TRBV11-2 and TRBJ1-3, with 7 nucleotides matching TRBD1. CDR1 and CDR2 from the germline V gene are SGHAT and FQNNGV. This CDR3 is built from 14 residues. V trimming: 5 bases; J trimming: 4 bases; junction bases outside the gene matches: 5. CDR3 amino acids: CASSNTGVGNTIYF. CDR3 coding DNA: TGTGCCAGCAGCAATACAGGGGTCGGAAACACCATATATTTT.

The chain recombines TRBV5-4 with TRBJ2-2; 8 positions match TRBD2. The V segment lost 2 bases and the J segment 4 bases; nucleotides outside the gene matches: 7. The length of the CDR3 is 16 residues. In germline, CDR1 is SGHNT, CDR2 YYREEE (reference sequence). Here the CDR3 DNA reads TGTGCCAGCAGCTTAATAGCGGGGCCGATCACCGGGGAGCTGTTTTTT. It is translated as CASSLIAGPITGELFF.

Here the CDR3 DNA reads TGTGCCAGCAGTTTAAGGGGGACAGGATTCTTTGTCACTGAAGCTTTCTTT. Translating gives CASSLRGTGFFVTEAFF. V gene TRBV27 combines with J gene TRBJ1-1; 8 nucleotides line up with TRBD1. With V trimmed by 2 bases and J by 4 bases, 12 bases remained unmatched. Germline-derived CDR1 and CDR2 are MNHEY and SMNVEV (reference sequence). The CDR3 extends over 17 amino acids.

The V gene is TRBV13, the J gene TRBJ2-1; 9 nucleotides align to TRBD2. CDR1 PRHDT and CDR2 FYEKMQ come from the germline V gene (reference sequence). The CDR3 length is 15 residues. With 0 bases clipped from V and 9 bases from J, the junction kept 6 bases outside the gene matches. The CDR3 loop is CASSLGTSGGSEQFF. CDR3 DNA sequence: TGTGCCAGCAGCTTAGGGACTAGCGGTGGTAGTGAGCAGTTCTTC.

The J gene is TRBJ2-2, the V gene TRBV24-1; D not resolved. Germline lookup yields CDR1 KGHDR and CDR2 SFDVKD. This CDR3 spans 14 amino acids. Between the trimmed V and J ends, which lost 10 bases and 3 bases, there was a span of 14 bases. This CDR3 reads CATAPRRDTGELFF. CDR3 bases: TGTGCCACGGCGCCTAGACGGGACACCGGGGAGCTGTTTTTT.

The chain couples TRBV9 to TRBJ2-1, with 13 bases aligning to TRBD2. This CDR3 has 16 amino acids. Germline CDR1 and CDR2: SGDLS and YYNGEE. The V segment lost 2 bases and the J segment 4 bases; nucleotides outside the gene matches: 3. The CDR3 nucleotides are TGTGCCAGCAGCGTTGGGACTAGCGGGACTTACAATGAGCAGTTCTTC. Translated, it gives CASSVGTSGTYNEQFF.

This clone has only a few counts. The chain uses TRBV12-5 and TRBJ2-7; D not resolved. CDR1 and CDR2 (germline): LGHNT, FRNRAP. With 7 bases removed from V and 5 bases from J, the gap between germline ends came to 9 bases. This CDR3 is 11 amino acids long. CDR3 in amino acids: CASAPGHEQYF. Here the CDR3 DNA reads TGTGCTAGTGCCCCTGGGCACGAGCAGTACTTC.